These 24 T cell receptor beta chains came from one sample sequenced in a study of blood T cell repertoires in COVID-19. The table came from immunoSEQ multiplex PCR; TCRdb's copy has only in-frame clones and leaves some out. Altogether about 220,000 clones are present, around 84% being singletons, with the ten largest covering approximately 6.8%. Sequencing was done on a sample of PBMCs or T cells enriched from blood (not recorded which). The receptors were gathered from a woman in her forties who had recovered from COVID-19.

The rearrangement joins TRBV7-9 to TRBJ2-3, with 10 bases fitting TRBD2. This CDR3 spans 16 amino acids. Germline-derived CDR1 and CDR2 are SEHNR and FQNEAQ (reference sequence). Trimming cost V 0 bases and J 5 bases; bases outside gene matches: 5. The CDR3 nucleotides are TGTGCCAGCAGCTTAGCACTAGCGGGATCGGTAGATACGCAGTATTTT. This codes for CASSLALAGSVDTQYF.

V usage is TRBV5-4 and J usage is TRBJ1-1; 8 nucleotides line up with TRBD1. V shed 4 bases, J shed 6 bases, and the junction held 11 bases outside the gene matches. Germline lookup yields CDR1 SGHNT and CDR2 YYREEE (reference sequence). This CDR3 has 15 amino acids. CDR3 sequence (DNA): TGTGCCAGCAGCAAAGACAGGGGCCCACGTCCTGAAGCTTTCTTT. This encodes CASSKDRGPRPEAFF.

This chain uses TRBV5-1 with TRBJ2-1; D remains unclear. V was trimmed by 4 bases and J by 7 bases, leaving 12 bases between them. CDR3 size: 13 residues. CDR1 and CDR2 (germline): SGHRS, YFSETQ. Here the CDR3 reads CASSAKTGNEQFF. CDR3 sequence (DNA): TGCGCCAGCAGCGCGAAGACTGGAAATGAGCAGTTCTTC.

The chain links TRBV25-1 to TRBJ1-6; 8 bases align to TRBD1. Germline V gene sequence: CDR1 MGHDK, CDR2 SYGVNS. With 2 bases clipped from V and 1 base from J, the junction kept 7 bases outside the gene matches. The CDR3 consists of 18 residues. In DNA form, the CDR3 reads TGTGCCAGCAGTGAAGAATTTACAGGGGGTTCCTATAATTCACCCCTCCACTTT. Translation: CASSEEFTGGSYNSPLHF.

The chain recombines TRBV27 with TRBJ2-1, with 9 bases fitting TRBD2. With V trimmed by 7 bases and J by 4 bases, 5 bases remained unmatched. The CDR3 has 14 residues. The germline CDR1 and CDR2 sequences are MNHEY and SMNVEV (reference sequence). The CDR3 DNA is TGTGCCAGCATGCCAGCGGGAGGTTACAATGAGCAGTTCTTC. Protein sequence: CASMPAGGYNEQFF.

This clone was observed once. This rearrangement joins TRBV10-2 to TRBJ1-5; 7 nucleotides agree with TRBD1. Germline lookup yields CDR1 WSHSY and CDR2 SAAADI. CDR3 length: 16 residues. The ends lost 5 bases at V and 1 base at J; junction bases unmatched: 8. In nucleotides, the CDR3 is TGCGCCAGCAGTTCCTATACAGGGGACAGCAATCAGCCCCAGCATTTT. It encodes CASSSYTGDSNQPQHF.

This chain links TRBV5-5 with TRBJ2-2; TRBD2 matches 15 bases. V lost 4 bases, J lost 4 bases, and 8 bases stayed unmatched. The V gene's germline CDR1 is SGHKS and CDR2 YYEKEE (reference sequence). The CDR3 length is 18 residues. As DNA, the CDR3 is TGTGCCAGCAGCCCGGGACTAGCGGGAGGCCTCGTCACCGGGGAGCTGTTTTTT. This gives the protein CASSPGLAGGLVTGELFF.

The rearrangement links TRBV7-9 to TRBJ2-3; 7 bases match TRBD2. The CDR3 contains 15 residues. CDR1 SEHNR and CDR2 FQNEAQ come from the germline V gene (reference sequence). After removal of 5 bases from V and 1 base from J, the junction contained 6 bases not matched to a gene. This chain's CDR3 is CASSRGAGGTDTQYF. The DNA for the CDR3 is TGTGCCAGCAGCCGAGGGGCGGGGGGCACAGATACGCAGTATTTT.

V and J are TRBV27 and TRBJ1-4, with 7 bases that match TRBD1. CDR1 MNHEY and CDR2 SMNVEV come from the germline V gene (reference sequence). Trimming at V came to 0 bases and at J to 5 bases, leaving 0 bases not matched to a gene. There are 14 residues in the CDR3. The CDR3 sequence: CASSLSRGNEKLFF. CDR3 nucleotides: TGTGCCAGCAGTTTATCCAGGGGGAATGAAAAACTGTTTTTT.

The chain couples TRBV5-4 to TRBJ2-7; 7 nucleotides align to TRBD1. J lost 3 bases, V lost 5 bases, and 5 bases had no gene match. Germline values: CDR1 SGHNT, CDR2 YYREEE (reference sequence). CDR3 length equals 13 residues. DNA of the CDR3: TGTGCCAGCAGGGGGCAGGGGGACTACGAGCAGTACTTC. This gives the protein CASRGQGDYEQYF.

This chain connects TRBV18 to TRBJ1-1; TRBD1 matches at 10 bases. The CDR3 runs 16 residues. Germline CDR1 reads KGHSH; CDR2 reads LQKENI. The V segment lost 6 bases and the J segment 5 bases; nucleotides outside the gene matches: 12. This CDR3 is CASSQFPGQGWTEAFF. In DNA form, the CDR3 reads TGTGCCAGCTCTCAATTCCCGGGACAGGGGTGGACTGAAGCTTTCTTT.

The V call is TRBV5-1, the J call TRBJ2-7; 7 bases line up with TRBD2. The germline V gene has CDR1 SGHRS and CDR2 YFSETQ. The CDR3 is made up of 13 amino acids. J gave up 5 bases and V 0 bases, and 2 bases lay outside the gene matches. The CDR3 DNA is TGCGCCAGCAGCTTGGTTCGGGAGGACGAGCAGTACGTC. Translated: CASSLVREDEQYV.

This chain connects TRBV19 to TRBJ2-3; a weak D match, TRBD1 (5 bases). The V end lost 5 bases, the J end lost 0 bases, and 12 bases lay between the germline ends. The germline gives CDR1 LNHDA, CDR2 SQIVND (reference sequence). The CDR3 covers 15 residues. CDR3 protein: CASSHRTSSTDTQYF. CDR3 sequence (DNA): TGTGCCAGTAGTCACAGGACCTCTAGCACAGATACGCAGTATTTT.

The CDR3 here is CASSRGQGVIFRELFF. The CDR3 region has the DNA TGTGCCAGCAGCCGGGGACAGGGAGTGATTTTCAGGGAACTGTTTTTT. The chain recombines TRBV5-4 with TRBJ1-4; 9 nucleotides match TRBD1. The length of the CDR3 is 16 residues. From germline, CDR1 is SGHNT and CDR2 YYREEE (reference sequence). V trimming: 4 bases; J trimming: 12 bases; junction bases outside the gene matches: 16.

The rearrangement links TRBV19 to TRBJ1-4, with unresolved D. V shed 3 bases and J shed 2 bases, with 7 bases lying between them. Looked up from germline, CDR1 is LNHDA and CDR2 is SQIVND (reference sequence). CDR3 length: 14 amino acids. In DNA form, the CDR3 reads TGTGCCAGTAGTATTGGGCTGACTAATGAAAAACTGTTTTTT. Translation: CASSIGLTNEKLFF.

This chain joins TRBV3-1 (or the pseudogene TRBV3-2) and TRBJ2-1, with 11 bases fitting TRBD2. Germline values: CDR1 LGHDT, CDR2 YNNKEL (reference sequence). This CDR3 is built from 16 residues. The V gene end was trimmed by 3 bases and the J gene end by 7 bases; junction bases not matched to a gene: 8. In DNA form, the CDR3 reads TGTGCCAGCAGCCATTCTACTAGCGGGAGTAAGAATGAGCAGTTCTTC. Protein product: CASSHSTSGSKNEQFF.

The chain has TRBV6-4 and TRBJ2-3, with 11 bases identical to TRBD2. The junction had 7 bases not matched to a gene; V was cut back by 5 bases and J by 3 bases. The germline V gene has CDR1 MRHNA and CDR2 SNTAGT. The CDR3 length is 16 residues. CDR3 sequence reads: CASSLSGTSGTDTQYF. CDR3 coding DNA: TGTGCCAGCAGTCTCTCCGGGACTAGCGGAACAGATACGCAGTATTTT.

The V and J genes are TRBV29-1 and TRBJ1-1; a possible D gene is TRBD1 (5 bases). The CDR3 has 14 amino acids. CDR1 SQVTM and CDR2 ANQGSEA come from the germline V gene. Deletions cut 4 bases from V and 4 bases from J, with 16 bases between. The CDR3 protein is CSVVVRAAPTEAFF. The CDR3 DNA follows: TGCAGCGTTGTCGTCAGGGCGGCTCCCACTGAAGCTTTCTTT.

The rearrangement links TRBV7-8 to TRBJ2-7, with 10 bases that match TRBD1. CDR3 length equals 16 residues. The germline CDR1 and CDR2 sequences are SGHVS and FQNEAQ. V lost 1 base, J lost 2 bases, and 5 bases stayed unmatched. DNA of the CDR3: TGTGCCAGCAGCTTAGGATCTGGGACAGGGGCCTACGAGCAGTACTTC. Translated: CASSLGSGTGAYEQYF.

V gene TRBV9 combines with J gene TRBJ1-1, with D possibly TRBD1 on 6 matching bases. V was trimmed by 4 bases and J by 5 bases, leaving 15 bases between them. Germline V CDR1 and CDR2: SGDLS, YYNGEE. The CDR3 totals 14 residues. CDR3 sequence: CASSPRGASTEAFF. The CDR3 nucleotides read TGTGCCAGCAGCCCTCGGGGGGCTAGTACTGAAGCTTTCTTT. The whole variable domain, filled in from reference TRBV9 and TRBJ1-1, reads DSGVTQTPKHLITATGQRVTLRCSPRSGDLSVYWYQQSLDQGLQFLIQYYNGEERAKGNILERFSAQQFPDLHSELNLSSLELGDSALYFCASSPRGASTEAFFGQGTRLTVV.

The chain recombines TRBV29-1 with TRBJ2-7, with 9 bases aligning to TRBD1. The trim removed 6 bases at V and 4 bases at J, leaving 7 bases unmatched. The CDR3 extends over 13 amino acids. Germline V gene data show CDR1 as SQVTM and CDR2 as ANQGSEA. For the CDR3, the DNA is TGCAGCGTCTGGGACAGGGCGGGATACGAGCAGTACTTC. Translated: CSVWDRAGYEQYF.

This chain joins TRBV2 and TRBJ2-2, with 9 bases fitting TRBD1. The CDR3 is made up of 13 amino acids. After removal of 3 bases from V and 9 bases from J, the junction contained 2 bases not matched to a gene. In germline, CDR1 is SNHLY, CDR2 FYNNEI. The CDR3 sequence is CASSEGQGRELFF. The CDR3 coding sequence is TGTGCCAGCAGTGAGGGACAGGGTCGGGAGCTGTTTTTT. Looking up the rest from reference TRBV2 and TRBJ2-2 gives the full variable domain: EPEVTQTPSHQVTQMGQEVILRCVPISNHLYFYWYRQILGQKVEFLVSFYNNEISEKSEIFDDQFSVERPDGSNFTLKIRSTKLEDSAMYFCASSEGQGRELFFGEGSRLTVL.

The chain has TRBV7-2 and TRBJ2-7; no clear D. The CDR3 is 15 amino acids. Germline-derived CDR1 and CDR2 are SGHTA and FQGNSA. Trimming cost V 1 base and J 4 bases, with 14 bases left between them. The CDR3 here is CASSLGAAAFYEQYV. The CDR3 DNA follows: TGTGCCAGCAGCTTAGGTGCGGCAGCGTTTTACGAGCAGTACGTC.

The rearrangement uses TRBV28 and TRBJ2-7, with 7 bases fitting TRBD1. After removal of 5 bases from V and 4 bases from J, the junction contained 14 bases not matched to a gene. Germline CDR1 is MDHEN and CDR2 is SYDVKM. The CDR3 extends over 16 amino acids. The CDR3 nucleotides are TGTGCCAGCAGTCTTGATGACAGGGAAGTTTCTTACGAGCAGTACTTC. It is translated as CASSLDDREVSYEQYF.